Listed below are T cell receptor beta chains from one sample, sequenced in a study of radiotherapy plus CTLA-4 blockade in lung cancer. Generated by immunoSEQ multiplex PCR, the TCRdb table keeps only in-frame clones and is missing some. The data contain about 54,000 clones, roughly three quarters of them singletons. Sample: peripheral blood, taken from a patient treated with radiotherapy plus ipilimumab. Every receptor here comes from a human donor with non-small cell lung cancer who had a partial response to radiotherapy plus ipilimumab. The CDR3 runs from the conserved cysteine through the conserved F or W. Fields, in order: J gene, D gene, V gene, CDR3 protein, CDR3 DNA. D genes are given only for firm matches.

j_call: TRBJ1-1
d_call: -
v_call: TRBV27
cdr3_aa: CASSRAGGTEAFF
cdr3_nt: TGTGCCAGCAGCCGGGCGGGTGGCACTGAAGCTTTCTTT

j_call: TRBJ2-5
d_call: -
v_call: TRBV19
cdr3_aa: CASSIPGVQTETQYF
cdr3_nt: TGTGCCAGTAGTATACCCGGGGTGCAAACGGAGACCCAGTACTTC

j_call: TRBJ1-1
d_call: -
v_call: TRBV5-6
cdr3_aa: CASSLESWTEEGDAEAFF
cdr3_nt: TGTGCCAGCAGCTTGGAGTCTTGGACAGAGGAAGGGGACGCTGAAGCTTTCTTT

j_call: TRBJ1-1
d_call: -
v_call: TRBV5-1
cdr3_aa: CASSLARITEAFF
cdr3_nt: TGCGCCAGCAGCTTGGCGAGGATTACCGAAGCTTTCTTT

j_call: TRBJ2-7
d_call: -
v_call: TRBV29-1
cdr3_aa: CSVENTQQGFYEQYF
cdr3_nt: TGCAGCGTTGAAAACACCCAACAGGGATTCTACGAGCAGTACTTC

j_call: TRBJ2-7
d_call: TRBD1
v_call: TRBV6-1
cdr3_aa: CASKDRASYEQYF
cdr3_nt: TGTGCCAGCAAGGACAGGGCCTCCTACGAGCAGTACTTC

j_call: TRBJ2-5
d_call: TRBD1
v_call: TRBV6-1
cdr3_aa: CASRETGGWETQYF
cdr3_nt: TGTGCCAGCAGGGAGACAGGGGGATGGGAGACCCAGTACTTC

j_call: TRBJ2-2
d_call: TRBD2
v_call: TRBV4-2
cdr3_aa: CASSQDRGDGELFF
cdr3_nt: TGTGCCAGCAGCCAAGATCGGGGGGACGGGGAGCTGTTTTTT

j_call: TRBJ2-7
d_call: TRBD1
v_call: TRBV10-1
cdr3_aa: CASSRQGVTYEQYF
cdr3_nt: TGCGCCAGCAGTAGACAGGGGGTTACCTACGAGCAGTACTTC

j_call: TRBJ1-1
d_call: -
v_call: TRBV29-1
cdr3_aa: CSVEVVPNMNTEAFF
cdr3_nt: TGCAGCGTTGAAGTCGTTCCAAACATGAACACTGAAGCTTTCTTT

j_call: TRBJ2-5
d_call: -
v_call: TRBV29-1
cdr3_aa: CSVGKGGHGGETQYF
cdr3_nt: TGCAGCGTTGGAAAAGGGGGACATGGAGGAGAGACCCAGTACTTC